This TCR beta chain was sequenced in a study of T cells in Graves' hyperthyroidism and ophthalmopathy (dated by TCRdb to about 2019). In the study overall: Peripheral blood was sampled at the time of initial diagnosis, prior to any treatment. For training and testing, the 100 or so patients in the discovery cohort were randomly divided in a 7:3 ratio. A discovery cohort of fewer than 110 patients, roughly 43 with Graves' ophthalmopathy and 57 with stable Graves' hyperthyroidism, was used to find distinguishing TCR V-J signatures. According to the paper, TCR Vbeta CDR3 sequencing was carried out on more than 120 peripheral blood samples, which came from more than 40 ophthalmopathy, around 74 hyperthyroidism and 17 progressor patients. Thyroid tissue and blood T-cell repertoires from about six Graves' hyperthyroidism patients were also compared in the study. Whether ophthalmopathy could be predicted prospectively was tested in an independent validation cohort made up of approximately 19 hyperthyroidism patients plus 17 patients who later progressed to ophthalmopathy. After blood sampling, hyperthyroidism patients were treated with methimazole at a starting dose of 30 mg daily, and ophthalmopathy patients were treated with high-dose intravenous methylprednisolone.

Graves' hyperthyroidism was defined as stable when no progression to ophthalmopathy occurred over 18 months of follow-up. The hyperthyroidism patients were between 18 and 65 years old and newly diagnosed, with a disease duration of less than 2 months. Any patient with an uncontrolled infection, another autoimmune disease, pregnancy or lactation was excluded. Diagnoses were established on the basis of clinical symptoms, serum thyroxine and TRAb, thyroid ultrasound, and orbital computed tomography. PBMCs were separated from 8 to 10 ml of fresh peripheral blood using Ficoll-Paque density gradient centrifugation. Total RNA was extracted with Trizol reagent, and quality was checked on an Agilent 2100 Bioanalyzer. Amplification of TCR beta CDR3 regions was carried out from RNA transcripts. For the first round of RT-PCR on the TCR CDR3, the HTBI primer set was used together with the Qiagen OneStep RT-PCR kit. Libraries were constructed in a second round of multiplex PCR, after which size selection and purification were performed. Paired-end sequencing of the libraries was performed with 100 bp reads on an Illumina HiSeq2000. The source study handled its data this way. SOAPnuke was used to process the raw data, removing reads that contained adapters or uncalled bases, had a mean Phred below 15, or lacked an exact match to the constant primer or identifier. High-quality paired reads were merged with COPE v1.2.5, and unique nucleotide sequences were defined as clonotypes. MiTCR v1.1 was used to align the clonotypes against IMGT TRBV, TRBD and TRBJ reference segments. The analysis was restricted to V-J combinations with a frequency above 0.0001, which together covered approximately 99% of the repertoires. A TCS score was defined as the ratio between F50 (clonal expansion) and ExV (chaos), using BLOSUM62-based TCRdist between CDR3 peptides within each V-J. Welch's t-statistics and random forest reduced around 550 V-J features to 13, which were used in a naive Bayes classifier (R e1071). The raw public data were reprocessed by TCRdb itself: fastp quality trimming at Q25, MiXCR clonotype calling, in-frame beta chains only. Merged by CDR3 protein, the rows form single entries marked with the most common genes and DNA. None of the V and J calls come from the authors' own analysis; TCRdb made them. This sample comprises about 300,000 distinct CDR3 sequences, around 15% of them detected only once. The leading ten clones occupy around 8% of the sample.

There are many counts of this clonotype. What this receptor recognizes is not known. It has no much larger one-base neighbor in the sample; base qualities were not kept. Study-wide findings and limitations: Most expanded thyroid clonotypes (frequency above 0.001) were also detected in blood, a finding suggesting that blood repertoires may reflect thyroid immune responses. In validation, the model predicted progression to ophthalmopathy a median of roughly 6.5 months before onset, with 65% to 71% sensitivity and 72.22% specificity. A model built on a 13 V-J signature distinguished ophthalmopathy from stable hyperthyroidism, reaching around 87% sensitivity and 81.08% specificity in cross-validation and 80%/75% in testing. No statistical method was used to set the sample size in advance, and investigators knew the group allocation.

Via the germline V gene, CDR1 is MDHEN and CDR2 SYDVKM. V trim: 6 bases; J trim: 3 bases; unmatched bases: 7. The CDR3 goes from the cysteine to the phenylalanine over 15 residues. Only the CDR3 DNA is retained, 45 bases long and in frame from the first base. This receptor was taken from a woman between 35 and 50 years old with Graves' hyperthyroidism. The specimen sequenced was blood. The sequence joins TRBV28 to TRBJ1-3; 8 bases in between match TRBD1. The CDR3 corresponds to CASSLYGQGGNTIYF. The bases are TGTGCCAGCAGCCTGTACGGACAGGGTGGAAACACCATATATTTT.